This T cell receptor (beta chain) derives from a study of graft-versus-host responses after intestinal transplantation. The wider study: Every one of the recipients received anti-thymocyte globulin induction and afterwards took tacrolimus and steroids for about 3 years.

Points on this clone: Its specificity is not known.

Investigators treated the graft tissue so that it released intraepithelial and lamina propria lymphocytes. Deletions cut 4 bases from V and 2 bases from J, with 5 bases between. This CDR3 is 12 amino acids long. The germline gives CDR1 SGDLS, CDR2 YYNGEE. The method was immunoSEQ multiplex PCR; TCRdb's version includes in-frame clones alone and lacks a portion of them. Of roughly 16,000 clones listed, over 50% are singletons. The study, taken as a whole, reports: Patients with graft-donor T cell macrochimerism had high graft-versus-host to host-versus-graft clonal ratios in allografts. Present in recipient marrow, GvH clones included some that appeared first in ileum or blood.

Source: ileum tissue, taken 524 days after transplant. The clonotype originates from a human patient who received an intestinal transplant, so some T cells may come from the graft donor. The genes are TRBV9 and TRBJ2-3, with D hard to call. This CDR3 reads CASSYLTDTQYF. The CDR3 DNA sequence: TGTGCCAGCAGCTATCTCACAGATACGCAGTATTTT. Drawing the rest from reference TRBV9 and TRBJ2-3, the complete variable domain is DSGVTQTPKHLITATGQRVTLRCSPRSGDLSVYWYQQSLDQGLQFLIQYYNGEERAKGNILERFSAQQFPDLHSELNLSSLELGDSALYFCASSYLTDTQYFGPGTRLTVL.